The rows below give T cell receptor beta chains drawn from one sample of a study of Graves' ophthalmopathy and Graves' hyperthyroidism. TCRdb ran MiXCR on the multiplex PCR reads and lists one entry per CDR3 protein. The table records around 1,200,000 distinct CDR3 sequences, 36% of them present only once. Sample: peripheral blood or thyroid tissue (not recorded which). Receptors originate from an adult man with Graves' hyperthyroidism. Both conserved end residues are part of each CDR3. The D gene is left open where the match is weak. Size is stated for part of the rows, as once, few or many counts, or as a class when the clone is expanded.

cdr3_length	clone_size	v_call	j_call	d_call	cdr3_aa	cdr3_nt
13	many	TRBV12-3/TRBV12-4	TRBJ2-7	TRBD2	CASRSGSRYEQYF	TGTGCCAGCCGTAGCGGGAGCAGGTACGAGCAGTACTTC
15	many	TRBV29-1	TRBJ1-1	NA	CSETSSGSPGTEAFF	TGCAGCGAGACTTCTTCCGGGTCTCCGGGCACTGAAGCTTTCTTT
16	NA	TRBV2	TRBJ2-5	NA	CASSVVAARYQETQYF	TGTGCCAGCAGTGTTGTGGCAGCGAGGTACCAAGAGACCCAGTACTTC
14	many	TRBV25-1	TRBJ2-6	NA	CASSESLRANVLTF	TGTGCCAGCAGTGAAAGTTTGAGGGCCAACGTCCTGACTTTC
18	NA	TRBV10-3	TRBJ2-1	TRBD2	CAISESLGGTSGNNEQFF	TGTGCCATCAGTGAGTCCCTCGGTGGGACTAGCGGGAACAATGAGCAGTTCTTC
15	NA	TRBV6-5	TRBJ1-1	NA	CASSYPRVANTEAFF	TGTGCCAGCAGTTACCCGAGGGTCGCGAACACTGAAGCTTTCTTT
13	many	TRBV19	TRBJ1-2	NA	CASSMTANYGYTF	TGTGCCAGTAGTATGACAGCTAACTATGGCTACACCTTC
15	NA	TRBV9	TRBJ1-1	TRBD1	CASSAGGGANTEAFF	TGTGCCAGCAGCGCAGGGGGGGGGGCGAACACTGAAGCTTTCTTT
12	many	TRBV2	TRBJ1-1	NA	CASKGNQRGAFF	TGTGCCAGCAAGGGTAATCAAAGGGGAGCTTTCTTT
16	few	TRBV10-3	TRBJ1-2	TRBD1	CATRTGGRISNYGYTF	TGTGCCACCCGGACAGGGGGGAGAATTTCCAACTATGGCTACACCTTC
14	NA	TRBV9	TRBJ1-3	NA	CASSVDGAGNTIYF	TGTGCCAGCAGCGTAGACGGGGCTGGAAACACCATATATTTT
14	many	TRBV7-8	TRBJ2-5	NA	CASSPSRGAETQYF	TGTGCCAGCAGCCCCTCCCGGGGAGCCGAGACCCAGTACTTC
14	NA	TRBV9	TRBJ1-6	NA	CASRPEGVNSPLHF	TGTGCCAGCAGACCCGAGGGAGTGAATTCACCCCTCCACTTT
15	NA	TRBV7-6	TRBJ2-2	TRBD1	CASTRTGGSIGELFF	TGTGCCAGCACCCGGACAGGGGGCTCTATCGGGGAGCTGTTTTTT
15	once	TRBV19	TRBJ2-7	TRBD1	CASTPSGQGSYEQYF	TGTGCCAGTACCCCCTCGGGACAGGGTTCCTACGAGCAGTACTTC
16	NA	TRBV7-3	TRBJ1-1	TRBD1	CASSRGTGAYNTEAFF	TGTGCCAGCAGCCGCGGGACAGGGGCCTATAACACTGAGGCTTTCTTT